A single sample is the source of the 32 T cell receptor beta chains below, sequenced in a study of post-analysis software for immune sequencing data. Study results and limitations: Comparison of patients with controls showed roughly five TRBV segments more frequent in patients, TRBV5-6, TRBV5-1 and TRBV20-1 among them.

No cognate antigen is known for these TCRs. Each TCR beta cDNA library carried unique molecular identifiers. TCRdb ran MiXCR on the PCR reads and lists one entry per CDR3 protein. The table records about 810,000 distinct CDR3 sequences, approximately 53% of them present only once. Material: blood. The receptors derive from a girl between 10 and 17 years old with multiple sclerosis.

The chain is built from TRBV7-9 and TRBJ2-7; D may be TRBD2 (6 bases). The germline CDR1 and CDR2 sequences are SEHNR and FQNEAQ (reference sequence). Trimming stripped 11 bases from V and 3 bases from J, with 17 bases between. The CDR3 covers 13 residues. CDR3 in amino acids: CAGRREIDYEQYF. CDR3 coding DNA: TGTGCCGGGCGGAGGGAGATAGACTACGAGCAGTACTTC.

The J gene is TRBJ2-3, the V gene TRBV10-3; D possibly matches TRBD1 or TRBD2 (5 bases each). The V gene's germline CDR1 is ENHRY and CDR2 SYGVKD. The V and J ends lost 10 bases and 2 bases respectively, with 13 bases between them. This CDR3 spans 13 amino acids. The CDR3 nucleotides are TGTGCCACCACCGGGACGGACACAGATACGCAGTATTTT. Its protein product is CATTGTDTDTQYF.

CDR3 loop: CASSLGGDRADTQYF. The CDR3 DNA is TGTGCCAGCAGCTTAGGTGGGGACAGAGCAGATACGCAGTATTTT. The chain joins TRBV13 to TRBJ2-3, with TRBD1 matching over 7 bases. Looked up from germline, CDR1 is PRHDT and CDR2 is FYEKMQ (reference sequence). The CDR3 covers 15 residues. The ends lost 0 bases at V and 4 bases at J; junction bases unmatched: 4. Together with reference TRBV13 and TRBJ2-3, the CDR3 gives the full variable domain: AAGVIQSPRHLIKEKRETATLKCYPIPRHDTVYWYQQGPGQDPQFLISFYEKMQSDKGSIPDRFSAQQFSDYHSELNMSSLELGDSALYFCASSLGGDRADTQYFGPGTRLTVL.

This clonotype was detected only a few times. The chain recombines TRBV4-2 with TRBJ1-2; TRBD1 aligns across 8 bases. The CDR3 runs 15 residues. V was clipped by 0 bases and J by 2 bases; unmatched bases: 2. Germline V CDR1 and CDR2: LGHNA, YNFKEQ. The CDR3 loop reads CASSQEGQANYGYTF. For the CDR3, the DNA is TGTGCCAGCAGCCAAGAGGGACAGGCGAACTATGGCTACACCTTC.

Here the CDR3 DNA reads TGTGCCACCAGTGATTTGCAAAGGGGAGACGGAAAGGGCTACACCTTC. This encodes CATSDLQRGDGKGYTF. The J gene is TRBJ1-2, the V gene TRBV24-1; a possible D gene is TRBD1 (5 bases). CDR3 length: 16 amino acids. Germline V gene lookup returns CDR1 KGHDR and CDR2 SFDVKD. V was clipped by 0 bases and J by 8 bases, with 18 bases between them.

Only a few counts were recorded for this clonotype. The chain employs TRBV6-5 and TRBJ2-6, with D possibly being TRBD2 (6 bases). Looked up from germline, CDR1 is MNHEY and CDR2 is SVGAGI. The CDR3 covers 16 residues. V was cut by 4 bases and J by 0 bases, with 10 bases left in between. The CDR3 region is CASSFYGSSGANVLTF. For the CDR3, the DNA is TGTGCCAGCAGTTTCTACGGGAGCTCTGGGGCCAACGTCCTGACTTTC.

This rearrangement joins TRBV4-1 to TRBJ2-3; 7 positions match TRBD1. The J segment lost 2 bases and the V segment lost 0 bases, leaving 8 bases of the junction unmatched. Germline-derived CDR1 and CDR2 are MGHRA and YSYEKL. The CDR3 spans 17 residues. The CDR3 nucleotides are TGCGCCAGCAGCCAAGACAAGGACAGGTTCCTCACAGATACGCAGTATTTT. Translating gives CASSQDKDRFLTDTQYF.

This chain connects TRBV6-5 to TRBJ1-2; no definite D call. V lost 5 bases and J 8 bases, leaving 12 bases between the germline ends. CDR1 is MNHEY and CDR2 is SVGAGI in the germline V gene. The CDR3 is made up of 12 amino acids. In DNA, the CDR3 is TGTGCCAGCAGTGACACCTATGGAGGCTACACCTTC. This codes for CASSDTYGGYTF.

The V gene is TRBV9, the J gene TRBJ2-7; D is undetermined. The CDR3 is 14 residues long. Trimming shortened V by 0 bases and J by 0 bases, and 7 bases separated the two germline ends. Germline lookup yields CDR1 SGDLS and CDR2 YYNGEE. In DNA, the CDR3 is TGTGCCAGCAGCGTAGTAGACAACTCCTACGAGCAGTACTTC. Translated, it gives CASSVVDNSYEQYF.

J is TRBJ1-1 and V is TRBV2; TRBD1 aligns across 10 bases. In germline, CDR1 is SNHLY, CDR2 FYNNEI. This CDR3 comprises 13 residues. Trimming at V came to 6 bases and at J to 5 bases, leaving 3 bases not matched to a gene. CDR3 nucleotide sequence: TGTGCCAGCAGGGACAGGGGGAGGACTGAAGCTTTCTTT. Protein: CASRDRGRTEAFF.

V usage is TRBV3-1 and J usage is TRBJ1-6, with D possibly TRBD1 on 6 matching bases. The CDR3 is 14 residues long. Trimming took off 4 bases at V and 5 bases at J, with 9 bases between the two ends. Germline V gene sequence: CDR1 LGHDT, CDR2 YNNKEL (reference sequence). In DNA, the CDR3 is TGTGCCAGCAGCCGGAACAGGGATAATTCACCCCTCCACTTT. Amino acids: CASSRNRDNSPLHF.

The V gene is TRBV20-1, the J gene TRBJ2-3; 8 bases are a match to TRBD2. The CDR3 extends over 14 amino acids. The J segment lost 6 bases and the V segment lost 3 bases, leaving 8 bases of the junction unmatched. CDR1 DFQATT and CDR2 SNEGSKA come from the germline V gene (reference sequence). The CDR3 nucleotides read TGCAGTGCTAGTGTCGGGGGGGCCGTGGATACGCAGTATTTT. Residues: CSASVGGAVDTQYF.

This rearrangement joins TRBV25-1 to TRBJ2-6; 7 positions agree with TRBD2. With 3 bases clipped from V and 0 bases from J, the junction kept 20 bases outside the gene matches. Germline values: CDR1 MGHDK, CDR2 SYGVNS. The CDR3 is 22 amino acids. The CDR3 sequence is CASSDLGGDGDSLSSGANVLTF. DNA of the CDR3: TGTGCCAGCAGTGATTTGGGGGGGGACGGAGACAGCCTTAGCTCTGGGGCCAACGTCCTGACTTTC. The whole variable domain, remainder taken from reference TRBV25-1 and TRBJ2-6, is EADIYQTPRYLVIGTGKKITLECSQTMGHDKMYWYQQDPGMELHLIHYSYGVNSTEKGDLSSESTVSRIRTEHFPLTLESARPSHTSQYLCASSDLGGDGDSLSSGANVLTFGAGSRLTVL.

Written as DNA, the CDR3 is TGTGCCAGCAGCTTAGCTGCATCGGCGGCAAACACTGAAGCTTTCTTT. It specifies CASSLAASAANTEAFF. J is TRBJ1-1 and V is TRBV7-8; D not certain. This CDR3 has 16 amino acids. Germline CDR1 is SGHVS and CDR2 is FQNEAQ. V lost 0 bases and J 2 bases, leaving 13 bases between the germline ends.

This clonotype was seen a few times. The chain employs TRBV12-3 or TRBV12-4 and TRBJ2-7; 10 nucleotides line up with TRBD1. V shed 1 base and J 7 bases; nucleotides not matched to a gene: 7. The CDR3 is 15 amino acids. The CDR3 nucleotides read TGTGCCAGCAGTTTAGGCCGACAGGGGGCAAATGAGCAGTACTTC. It translates to CASSLGRQGANEQYF.

CDR3 region: CASSLGAAGSPLHF. The DNA of the CDR3 is TGTGCCAGCAGTTTAGGTGCGGCCGGGTCACCCCTCCACTTT. This chain uses TRBV27 with TRBJ1-6; no firm D call. This CDR3 is 14 amino acids long. Trimming cost V 2 bases and J 10 bases, with 12 bases left between them. The V gene's germline CDR1 is MNHEY and CDR2 SMNVEV (reference sequence).

This clonotype was recorded a few times. The V gene is TRBV5-6, the J gene TRBJ2-1; D possibly corresponds to TRBD1 (5 bases). The germline CDR1 and CDR2 sequences are SGHDT and YYEEEE. The length of the CDR3 is 13 residues. V was clipped by 0 bases and J by 9 bases, with 10 bases between them. The CDR3 spells CASSLARVSEQFF. In DNA form, the CDR3 reads TGTGCCAGCAGCTTGGCCAGGGTAAGTGAGCAGTTCTTC. The full variable domain, its missing parts supplied by reference TRBV5-6 and TRBJ2-1, is DAGVTQSPTHLIKTRGQQVTLRCSPKSGHDTVSWYQQALGQGPQFIFQYYEEEERQRGNFPDRFSGHQFPNYSSELNVNALLLGDSALYLCASSLARVSEQFFGPGTRLTVL.

The rearrangement joins TRBV28 to TRBJ2-5, with TRBD1 matching over 12 bases. Germline values: CDR1 MDHEN, CDR2 SYDVKM. V lost 4 bases and J lost 5; bases outside the gene matches: 5. This CDR3 is built from 15 residues. The CDR3 sequence is CASSYRDRGQETQYF. CDR3 DNA: TGTGCCAGCAGTTACCGGGACAGGGGGCAGGAGACCCAGTACTTC.

The gene calls are TRBV10-3 and TRBJ2-5; a weak D match, TRBD1 (6 bases). From germline, CDR1 is ENHRY and CDR2 SYGVKD. Trimming took off 2 bases at V and 5 bases at J, with 9 bases between the two ends. The CDR3 contains 13 residues. DNA for the CDR3: TGTGCCATCAGTGAGAAGGGGGTGGAGACCCAGTACTTC. Protein product: CAISEKGVETQYF.

This chain joins TRBV20-1 and TRBJ1-5, with unresolved D. The CDR3 spans 15 residues. Between the trimmed V and J ends, which lost 1 base and 3 bases, there was a span of 13 bases. The germline V gene has CDR1 DFQATT and CDR2 SNEGSKA (reference sequence). DNA of the CDR3: TGCAGTGCTAGAGCTCGGGCCGATAACAATCAGCCCCAGCATTTT. Translating gives CSARARADNNQPQHF.

This clonotype was seen more than once but under ten times. The chain combines TRBV12-3 or TRBV12-4 with TRBJ2-5; D is uncertain. The CDR3 is made up of 11 amino acids. Between the trimmed V and J ends, which lost 4 bases and 6 bases, there was a span of 6 bases. The CDR3 loop is CASSYDQTQYF. Here the CDR3 DNA reads TGTGCCAGCAGTTATGATCAGACCCAGTACTTC.

In this sample, this clonotype turned up a few times. The chain joins TRBV7-3 to TRBJ1-5; weak D call: TRBD1 (5 bases). Trimming left V 4 bases short and J 7 bases short, with 11 bases between. Germline assignment: CDR1 SGHTA and CDR2 FQGTGA. The CDR3 length is 13 residues. The CDR3 here is CASSSFWGQPQHF. The CDR3 DNA is TGTGCCAGCAGCTCATTTTGGGGCCAGCCCCAGCATTTT.

The chain uses TRBV29-1 and TRBJ1-2, with unresolved D. Looked up from germline, CDR1 is SQVTM and CDR2 is ANQGSEA. The CDR3 is made up of 13 amino acids. The germline V and J ends were trimmed by 1 base and 1 base, with 7 bases remaining between them. CDR3 region: CSVEGRINYGYTF. The CDR3 coding sequence is TGCAGCGTTGAAGGGAGGATTAACTATGGCTACACCTTC.

This clonotype was counted only a few times. The chain has TRBV12-3 or TRBV12-4 and TRBJ2-7; 8 bases agree with TRBD2. V trimming: 5 bases; J trimming: 7 bases; junction bases outside the gene matches: 10. The CDR3 length is 14 residues. DNA for the CDR3: TGTGCCAGCAGTCCTACAGCGGGAGTGTCTGAGCAGTACTTC. It encodes CASSPTAGVSEQYF.

This chain uses TRBV6-5 with TRBJ2-1, with 7 bases identical to TRBD1. This CDR3 comprises 13 residues. The trim removed 7 bases at V and 8 bases at J, leaving 8 bases unmatched. The V gene's germline CDR1 is MNHEY and CDR2 SVGAGI. CDR3 nucleotide sequence: TGTGCCAGCAAAGAGGGGGCGGCGGATGAGCAGTTCTTC. This encodes CASKEGAADEQFF.

The chain uses TRBV20-1 and TRBJ2-7; TRBD2 matches 14 bases. The J call could be wrong; TRBJ2-5 is a better fit for the DNA end. Germline lookup yields CDR1 DFQATT and CDR2 SNEGSKA (reference sequence). The CDR3 length is 19 residues. The CDR3 spells CSARGNRTSGGIIGETQYF. CDR3 bases: TGCAGTGCTAGAGGAAACCGGACTAGCGGGGGGATTATCGGTGAGACCCAGTACTTC.

The V gene is TRBV29-1, the J gene TRBJ1-1; D uncertain. Germline values: CDR1 SQVTM, CDR2 ANQGSEA. Trimming removed 3 bases at V and 1 base at J, with 6 bases between. This CDR3 is built from 12 residues. The CDR3 DNA reads TGCAGCGTTGATGGCGGGAACACTGAAGCTTTCTTT. Its protein is CSVDGGNTEAFF. The entire variable domain, with the rest obtained from reference TRBV29-1 and TRBJ1-1, is as follows: SAVISQKPSRDICQRGTSLTIQCQVDSQVTMMFWYRQQPGQSLTLIATANQGSEATYESGFVIDKFPISRPNLTFSTLTVSNMSPEDSSIYLCSVDGGNTEAFFGQGTRLTVV.

With respect to this clonotype: A junction end diverges from the germline sequence, so it may reflect a read error. The rearrangement joins TRBV5-1 to TRBJ2-5, with D perhaps TRBD2 (6 bases). Germline CDR1 SGHRS, CDR2 YFSETQ. CDR3 size: 16 residues. The DNA for the CDR3 is TGCGCCAGCAGCTTATGGTTTGCGGGATTACAAGAGACCCGGTACTTC. Protein sequence: CASSLWFAGLQETRYF. The variable domain in full, with the rest retrieved from reference TRBV5-1 and TRBJ2-5, is KAGVTQTPRYLIKTRGQQVTLSCSPISGHRSVSWYQQTPGQGLQFLFEYFSETQRNKGNFPGRFSGRQFSNSRSEMNVSTLELGDSALYLCASSLWFAGLQETRYFGPGTRLLVL.

This chain connects TRBV7-9 to TRBJ2-7; 7 bases line up with TRBD1. V lost 4 bases, J lost 1 base, and 19 bases stayed unmatched. The CDR3 has 19 amino acids. The germline V gene has CDR1 SEHNR and CDR2 FQNEAQ (reference sequence). CDR3 amino acids: CASSSVRDRERGRSYEQYF. The CDR3 nucleotides are TGTGCCAGCAGCTCCGTACGTGACAGGGAGAGGGGGCGTTCCTACGAGCAGTACTTC.

The J gene is TRBJ2-3, the V gene TRBV14; D is possibly TRBD2 (5 bases). Germline V gene data show CDR1 as SGHDN and CDR2 as FVKESK. The CDR3 has 12 residues. Trimming took off 4 bases at V and 5 bases at J, with 7 bases between the two ends. The CDR3 protein is CASSRGKDTQYF. The CDR3 DNA reads TGTGCCAGCAGCCGAGGGAAAGATACGCAGTATTTT.

This clonotype was counted ten times or more. CDR3 coding DNA: TGTGCCAGCAGTTTTCTGGCAGGCTCCTACGAGCAGTACTTC. Amino acids: CASSFLAGSYEQYF. This chain connects TRBV28 to TRBJ2-7; D not resolved. The germline CDR1 and CDR2 sequences are MDHEN and SYDVKM. Trimming pared 3 bases from V and 0 bases from J, leaving 9 bases between. The CDR3 is 14 amino acids.

The DNA for the CDR3 is TGCGCCAGCAGCCCGAAGGGGGAGGGTCCCGCTATGAGCACTGAAGCTTTCTTT. It translates to CASSPKGEGPAMSTEAFF. This chain joins TRBV5-1 and TRBJ1-1, with D possibly TRBD1 on 6 matching bases. Trimming left V 4 bases short and J 4 bases short, with 26 bases between. The CDR3 length is 18 residues. Germline V CDR1 and CDR2: SGHRS, YFSETQ.